The TCR beta chain under discussion was sequenced for a study of blood T cell repertoires in COVID-19. This clone came up once. Source study methods: Estimated nucleated cell counts came from reference gene primer amplification. Profiled with immunoSEQ multiplex PCR; TCRdb holds only in-frame clones, not every one. The V and J calls and clone size were taken over from that table, and D and trimming were inferred from the DNA. The sample has 89,000 or so clones, 85% seen once. This TCR was recovered from a man aged 80 or over with acute or convalescent COVID-19. The sample was peripheral blood.

The CDR3 spells CATSRPSSGPPYEQYF. The CDR3 DNA reads TGTGCCACCAGCAGACCCTCTAGCGGGCCACCCTACGAGCAGTACTTC. The rearrangement uses TRBV15 and TRBJ2-7; TRBD2 matches at 8 bases. CDR3 length: 16 amino acids. After removal of 2 bases from V and 2 bases from J, the junction contained 8 bases not matched to a gene. Germline V CDR1 and CDR2: LNHNV, YYDKDF (reference sequence).